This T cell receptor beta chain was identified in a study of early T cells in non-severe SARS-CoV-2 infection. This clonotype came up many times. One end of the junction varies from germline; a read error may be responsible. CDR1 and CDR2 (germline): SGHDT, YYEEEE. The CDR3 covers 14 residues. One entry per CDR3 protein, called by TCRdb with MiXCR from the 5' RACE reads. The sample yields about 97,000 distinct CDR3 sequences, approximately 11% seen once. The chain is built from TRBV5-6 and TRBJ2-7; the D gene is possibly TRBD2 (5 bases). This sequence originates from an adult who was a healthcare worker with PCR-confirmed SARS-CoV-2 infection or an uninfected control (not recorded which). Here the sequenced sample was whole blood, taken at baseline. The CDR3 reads CASSLSLASDEQYF. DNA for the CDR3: TGTGCCAGCAGCTTGTCGCTAGCCTCCGACGAGCAGTACTTC.